These T cell receptor beta chains were read from a single sample in a study of T cell responses to AZD1222 COVID-19 vaccine. Profiling relied on immunoSEQ multiplex PCR, and the TCRdb table lists in-frame clones only, not all of them. The sample carries approximately 150,000 clones, 80% to 90% recorded once. The specimen was peripheral blood, collected on day 0 of AZD1222 vaccination. These receptors came from an adult in good health. Both conserved end residues are part of each CDR3. Fields, in order: D gene, clone size, V gene, CDR3 length, J gene, CDR3 DNA, CDR3 protein. D genes are given only for firm matches. Expanded clones get a size class; other rows say once, few or many, or leave the size out.

>NA|NA|TRBV19|16|TRBJ1-5
TGTGCCAGTAGTATAGGGCCAGGGGCTAGCAATCAGCCCCAGCATTTT
CASSIGPGASNQPQHF
>NA|once|TRBV7-9|13|TRBJ1-4
TGTGCCAGCAGCTTAGAAGGGGGTGAAAAACTGTTTTTT
CASSLEGGEKLFF
>NA|NA|TRBV19|14|TRBJ2-1
TGTGCCAGTACCCCCCGTCAGGGTTACAATGAGCAGTTCTTC
CASTPRQGYNEQFF
>TRBD2|NA|TRBV2|15|TRBJ2-7
TGTGCCAGCAGTCGACTAGCGGGAGGGCCGGGGGAGCAGTACTTC
CASSRLAGGPGEQYF
>NA|NA|TRBV5-6|12|TRBJ2-1
TGTGCCAGCAGCTTTCTACTGGATGAGCAGTTCTTC
CASSFLLDEQFF
>NA|once|TRBV7-9|14|TRBJ2-3
TGTGCCAGCAGCTTAGCCGGCAGCACAGATACGCAGTATTTT
CASSLAGSTDTQYF
>NA|NA|TRBV18|16|TRBJ2-3
TGTGCCAGCTCCTCTGGGCTAGCGATCCAAGGAGATACGCAGTATTTT
CASSSGLAIQGDTQYF
>NA|NA|TRBV7-2|14|TRBJ1-3
TGTGCCAGCAGCCCTTCCAGAACAGGGTACACCATATATTTT
CASSPSRTGYTIYF
>TRBD1|NA|TRBV2|15|TRBJ1-4
TGTGCCACAGACAGGGTTCAAGCCGGCCTCGAAAAACTGTTTTTT
CATDRVQAGLEKLFF
>NA|NA|TRBV10-2|13|TRBJ1-5
TGCGCCAGCTTATTGACCTGGGGTCAGCCCCAGCATTTT
CASLLTWGQPQHF
>NA|NA|TRBV28|14|TRBJ1-5
TGTGCCAGCAGCAAGGGTGGCGGCAATCAGCCCCAGCATTTT
CASSKGGGNQPQHF
>NA|NA|TRBV6-1|15|TRBJ1-1
TGTGCCAGCAGTGAAATCAAATCAGGGAACACTGAAGCTTTCTTT
CASSEIKSGNTEAFF
>NA|NA|TRBV18|14|TRBJ1-2
TGTGCCAGCTCACCGCAGGTCCCTTCCTATGGCTACACCTTC
CASSPQVPSYGYTF
>NA|NA|TRBV3-1/TRBV3-2|16|TRBJ1-5
TGTGCCAGCAGCCAAGATCTGTCTTATAGCAATCAGCCCCAGCATTTT
CASSQDLSYSNQPQHF
>NA|NA|TRBV11-3|10|TRBJ2-7
TGTGCCAGCAGCCTCTACGAGCAGTACTTC
CASSLYEQYF
>NA|NA|TRBV7-9|14|TRBJ2-7
TGTGCCAGCACCGATGACAGTGAGGCGTACGAGCAGTACTTC
CASTDDSEAYEQYF
>NA|NA|TRBV3-1/TRBV3-2|15|TRBJ1-4
TGTGCCAGCAGCCTGGTCTCGGAGGGAAATGAAAAACTGTTTTTT
CASSLVSEGNEKLFF
>NA|NA|TRBV6-7|12|TRBJ1-2
TGTGCCAGCAGTTACTCGGAGTATGGCTACACCTTC
CASSYSEYGYTF
>TRBD1|NA|TRBV10-3|15|TRBJ2-3
TGTGCCATCAGTGAGGAGGGGACAGGCACAGATACGCAGTATTTT
CAISEEGTGTDTQYF
>NA|NA|TRBV20-1|11|TRBJ1-4
TGCAGTGCCCCCCCCGGCGGAAAACTGTTTTTT
CSAPPGGKLFF
>NA|NA|TRBV28|14|TRBJ1-1
TGTGCCAGCAGTTTACAAGCCGATAAATTTGAAGCTTTCTTT
CASSLQADKFEAFF
>NA|NA|TRBV30|17|TRBJ1-6
TGTGCCTGGAAATTCTTTGGTCTTGGGGATTATAATTCACCCCTCCACTTT
CAWKFFGLGDYNSPLHF
>NA|NA|TRBV29-1|11|TRBJ1-1
TGCAGCTTCCACAGGGACGCTGAAGCTTTCTTT
CSFHRDAEAFF
>NA|NA|TRBV9|16|TRBJ1-2
TGTGCCAGCAGGGAGAGGGACGGAGCCTCTAACTATGGCTACACCTTC
CASRERDGASNYGYTF
>NA|NA|TRBV7-6|15|TRBJ1-2
TGTGCCAGCAGCTTAACCGAGACTGCTAACTATGGCTACACCTTC
CASSLTETANYGYTF
>NA|few|TRBV28|14|TRBJ2-4
TGTGCCAGCAGTCCCGCGGACCGGGACGACATTCAGTACTTC
CASSPADRDDIQYF
>TRBD2|NA|TRBV27|18|TRBJ2-2
TGTGCCAGCAGCCCGGCTTGGGGAGCGGGAGCGGCTACCGGGGAGCTGTTTTTT
CASSPAWGAGAATGELFF
>NA|NA|TRBV7-2|15|TRBJ1-1
TGTGCCAGCAGCTTAGGTTCCGGGACGAACACTGAAGCTTTCTTT
CASSLGSGTNTEAFF